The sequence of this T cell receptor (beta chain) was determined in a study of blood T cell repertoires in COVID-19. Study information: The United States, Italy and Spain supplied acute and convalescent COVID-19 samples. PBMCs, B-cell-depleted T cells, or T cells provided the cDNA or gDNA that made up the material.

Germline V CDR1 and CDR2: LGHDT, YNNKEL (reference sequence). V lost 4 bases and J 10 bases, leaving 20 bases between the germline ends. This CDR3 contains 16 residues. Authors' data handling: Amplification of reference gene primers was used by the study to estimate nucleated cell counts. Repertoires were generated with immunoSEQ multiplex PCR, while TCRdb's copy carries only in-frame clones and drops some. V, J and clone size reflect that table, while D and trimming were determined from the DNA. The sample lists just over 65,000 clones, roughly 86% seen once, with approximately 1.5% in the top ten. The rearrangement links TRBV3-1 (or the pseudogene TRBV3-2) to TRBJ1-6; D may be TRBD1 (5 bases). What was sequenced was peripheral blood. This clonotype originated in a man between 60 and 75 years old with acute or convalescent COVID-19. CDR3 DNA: TGTGCCAGCAGCCCACCAACCGGGGCCGGGAGGTCACCCCTCCACTTT. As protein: CASSPPTGAGRSPLHF.